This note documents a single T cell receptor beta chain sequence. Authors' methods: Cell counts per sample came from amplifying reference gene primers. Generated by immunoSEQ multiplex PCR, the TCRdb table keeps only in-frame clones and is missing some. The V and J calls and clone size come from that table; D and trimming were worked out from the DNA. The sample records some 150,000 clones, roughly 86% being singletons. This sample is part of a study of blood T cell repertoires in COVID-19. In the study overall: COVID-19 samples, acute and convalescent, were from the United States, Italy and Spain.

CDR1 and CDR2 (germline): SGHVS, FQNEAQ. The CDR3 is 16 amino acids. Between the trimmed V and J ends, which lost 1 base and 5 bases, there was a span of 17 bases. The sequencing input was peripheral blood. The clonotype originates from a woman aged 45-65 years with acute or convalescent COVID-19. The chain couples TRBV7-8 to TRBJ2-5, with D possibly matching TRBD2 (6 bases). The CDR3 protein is CASSLGGSGGRETQYF. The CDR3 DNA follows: TGTGCCAGCAGCTTAGGGGGTAGCGGAGGGCGGGAGACCCAGTACTTC.